This TCR beta chain came from a study of cytomegalovirus exposure and HLA in healthy donors. Trimming removed 6 bases at V and 6 bases at J, with 21 bases between. Germline loops: CDR1 LNHDA, CDR2 SQIVND (reference sequence). The CDR3 is 15 amino acids. The data were produced by immunoSEQ multiplex PCR, yet TCRdb's version contains in-frame clones alone and is incomplete. In the table there are over 150,000 clones, roughly 89% of which are singletons. Regarding this clone: The antigen is undetermined.

Points from the study as a whole: Generally TCR sequences proved uncommon, though certain public TCRs appeared in numerous donors.

The chain is built from TRBV19 and TRBJ2-7; a possible D gene is TRBD1 (6 bases). Input material: PBMCs. The TCR was taken from a woman younger than 35 in good health and CMV-seropositive. For the CDR3, the DNA is TGTGCCAGTAGGTTTTCGGACAGCACGGCTTCCGAGCAGTACTTC. Translating it yields CASRFSDSTASEQYF.